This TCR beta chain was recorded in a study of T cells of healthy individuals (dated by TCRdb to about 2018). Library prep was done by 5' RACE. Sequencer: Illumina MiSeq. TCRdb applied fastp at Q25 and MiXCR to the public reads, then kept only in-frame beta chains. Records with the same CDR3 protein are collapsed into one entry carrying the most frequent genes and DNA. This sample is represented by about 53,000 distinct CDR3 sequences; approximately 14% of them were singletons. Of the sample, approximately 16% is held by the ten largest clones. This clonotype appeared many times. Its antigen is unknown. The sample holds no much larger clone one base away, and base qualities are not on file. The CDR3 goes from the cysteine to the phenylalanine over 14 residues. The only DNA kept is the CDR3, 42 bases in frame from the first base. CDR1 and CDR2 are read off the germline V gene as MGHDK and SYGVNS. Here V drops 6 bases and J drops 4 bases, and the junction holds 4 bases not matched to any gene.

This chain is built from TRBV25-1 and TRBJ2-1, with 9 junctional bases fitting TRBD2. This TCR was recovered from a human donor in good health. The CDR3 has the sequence CASREAGGYNEQFF. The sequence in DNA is TGTGCCAGCAGGGAAGCGGGGGGATACAATGAGCAGTTCTTC. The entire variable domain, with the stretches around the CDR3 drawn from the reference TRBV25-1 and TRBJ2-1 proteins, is EADIYQTPRYLVIGTGKKITLECSQTMGHDKMYWYQQDPGMELHLIHYSYGVNSTEKGDLSSESTVSRIRTEHFPLTLESARPSHTSQYLCASREAGGYNEQFFGPGTRLTVL.